Below are 7 T cell receptor beta chains sequenced from a single sample in a study of prognosis after radiotherapy for stage I lung cancer. Two-round multiplex PCR, the amplification method, yielded TCR beta CDR3 from genomic DNA. The first PCR round targeted every TRBV and TRBJ gene with specific primers. A single record per CDR3 protein comes from TCRdb applying MiXCR to the multiplex PCR reads. The data hold around 20,000 distinct CDR3 sequences, with 50% to 60% observed a single time. Material: PBMCs, obtained before or after stereotactic body radiation therapy (not recorded which). These receptors were taken from a donor older than 45 with non-small cell lung cancer.

Details on this clonotype: A much larger clone differs by one base, so this may be a read error. The J gene is TRBJ1-1, the V gene TRBV9, with D tentatively TRBD1 (6 bases). The V and J ends lost 4 bases and 4 bases respectively, with 17 bases between them. Germline CDR1 and CDR2: SGDLS and YYNGEE. The CDR3 has 15 amino acids. CDR3 amino acids: CASSIGGYSFTEAFF. For the CDR3, the DNA is TGTGCCAGCAGCATAGGGGGATACTCGTTCACTGAAGCTTTCTTT.

V is TRBV28 and J is TRBJ2-7, with TRBD2 identical over 8 bases. Germline V gene sequence: CDR1 MDHEN, CDR2 SYDVKM. The CDR3 runs 12 residues. Germline trimming cut 5 bases from V and 12 bases from J; bases unmatched to any gene: 9. In nucleotides, the CDR3 is TGTGCCAGCAGTAATGGACTAGCCCACCCGTACTTC. It yields the protein CASSNGLAHPYF.

This clonotype appeared once. The DNA of the CDR3 is TGTGCCAGCAGACATGCTGGGGGGCAAGCTACTTCCACAGATACGCAGTATTTT. Its translation is CASRHAGGQATSTDTQYF. The chain has TRBV6-1 and TRBJ2-3; possibly TRBD1 or TRBD2 for D (6 bases each). The V gene's germline CDR1 is MNHNS and CDR2 SASEGT. V was trimmed by 6 bases and J by 2 bases, leaving 24 bases between them. The CDR3 covers 18 residues.

The chain joins TRBV7-9 to TRBJ2-7; 9 nucleotides line up with TRBD1. V was clipped by 8 bases and J by 2 bases; unmatched bases: 7. Germline-derived CDR1 and CDR2 are SEHNR and FQNEAQ (reference sequence). The CDR3 covers 14 residues. CDR3 sequence: CASVPGQGPYEQYF. DNA for the CDR3: TGTGCCAGCGTACCGGGACAGGGACCCTACGAGCAGTACTTC.

This clonotype was seen many times. The chain recombines TRBV7-9 with TRBJ2-2, with a weak D call TRBD1 (5 bases). V was shortened by 0 bases and J by 6 bases, with 5 bases between the two germline ends. The germline V gene encodes CDR1 SEHNR and CDR2 FQNEAQ (reference sequence). The CDR3 length is 13 residues. Here the CDR3 DNA reads TGTGCCAGCAGCTTAGCAGGGGCCGGGGAGCTGTTTTTT. This gives the protein CASSLAGAGELFF.

The rearrangement uses TRBV19 and TRBJ2-7, with 9 bases aligning to TRBD2. Germline CDR1 reads LNHDA; CDR2 reads SQIVND (reference sequence). The CDR3 runs 14 residues. Trimming at V came to 6 bases and at J to 6 bases, leaving 9 bases not matched to a gene. The CDR3 DNA reads TGTGCCAGTAGCGGGACTAGCCGGCGCGGCGAGCAGTACTTC. Its translation: CASSGTSRRGEQYF.

In this sample, this clonotype turned up many times. The rearrangement uses TRBV29-1 and TRBJ2-1; D is possibly TRBD1 or TRBD2 (5 bases each). CDR3 length equals 12 residues. CDR1 is SQVTM and CDR2 is ANQGSEA in the germline V gene. V was cut by 1 base and J by 6 bases, with 7 bases left in between. The chain's CDR3 is CSVEGDLNEQFF. Here the CDR3 DNA reads TGCAGCGTTGAAGGGGACCTCAATGAGCAGTTCTTC.